The next 5 T cell receptor beta chains were all read from a single sample in a study of blood T cell repertoires in COVID-19. Sequencing used immunoSEQ multiplex PCR; TCRdb keeps in-frame clones, though not all of them. The sample includes some 190,000 clones, approximately 81% seen only once; the top ten take about 11%. The sequenced sample was peripheral blood. The receptors stem from a woman of 80 years or more with active or convalescent COVID-19.

In DNA, the CDR3 is TGTGCCAGCAGCTGGGGGGGGCGGCAGGCGGGCGCTTTCTTT. Its translation: CASSWGGRQAGAFF. The chain is built from TRBV7-9 and TRBJ1-1; possible D gene TRBD1, 6 bases. V lost 4 bases, J lost 11 bases, and 20 bases lay in between. The CDR3 sequence is 14 residues long. Germline loops: CDR1 SEHNR, CDR2 FQNEAQ (reference sequence). Based on the CDR3 plus reference TRBV7-9 and TRBJ1-1, the full variable domain is DTGVSQNPRHKITKRGQNVTFRCDPISEHNRLYWYRQTLGQGPEFLTYFQNEAQLEKSRLLSDRFSAERPKGSFSTLEIQRTEQGDSAMYLCASSWGGRQAGAFFGQGTRLTVV.

The chain links TRBV25-1 to TRBJ2-7, with 9 bases matching TRBD2. The germline CDR1 and CDR2 sequences are MGHDK and SYGVNS. The trim removed 5 bases at V and 9 bases at J, leaving 8 bases unmatched. The CDR3 totals 13 residues. CDR3 sequence (DNA): TGTGCCAGCAGTAACCTAGCGGGATTCTCGCAGTACTTC. Protein sequence: CASSNLAGFSQYF.

This chain uses TRBV2 with TRBJ2-7; 9 nucleotides align to TRBD1. V lost 11 bases, J lost 2 bases, and 10 bases stayed unmatched. The CDR3 extends over 14 amino acids. CDR1 and CDR2 from the germline V gene are SNHLY and FYNNEI. The CDR3 region is CAGLRDRDTYEQYF. The DNA for the CDR3 is TGTGCCGGACTCCGGGACAGGGACACCTACGAGCAGTACTTC.

A few counts support this clone. V is TRBV6-1 and J is TRBJ1-6; D gene ambiguous. The germline V gene encodes CDR1 MNHNS and CDR2 SASEGT. This CDR3 spans 15 amino acids. V shed 3 bases and J shed 0 bases, with 6 bases lying between them. The CDR3 here is CASSDGSSYNSPLHF. CDR3 in DNA: TGTGCCAGCAGTGACGGGAGCTCCTATAATTCACCCCTCCACTTT.

This clone was seen a single time. The chain links TRBV18 to TRBJ1-1; the D gene is possibly TRBD1 (5 bases). The CDR3 contains 14 residues. Germline V gene sequence: CDR1 KGHSH, CDR2 LQKENI. The ends were cut back, 3 bases at V and 2 bases at J, with 10 bases in the middle. The CDR3 spells CASSPLDSNTEAFF. The CDR3 nucleotides are TGTGCCAGCTCACCTCTAGACAGTAACACTGAAGCTTTCTTT.